This T cell receptor (beta chain) was profiled in a study of response to subunit inactivated influenza vaccine. Study conclusions and caveats: That few new T cells are recruited by each seasonal influenza vaccination was the authors' suggestion.

TCRdb used MiXCR to reprocess the RT-PCR reads, holding one entry per CDR3 protein. The sample has roughly 700,000 distinct CDR3 sequences; less than 20% are singletons. Details on this clonotype: The antigen remains undetermined.

Per germline, CDR1 MGHRA and CDR2 YSYEKL. V lost 2 bases, J lost 11 bases, and 17 bases lay in between. This CDR3 is 14 amino acids long. The V call is TRBV4-1, the J call TRBJ2-3; TRBD2 is a possible D gene (6 bases). The origin of this receptor is a man aged 50 to 59 who received an inactivated influenza vaccine. This specimen consisted of PBMCs from blood, obtained about 12 days after vaccination. CDR3: CASSQLSSGGEQYF. As DNA, the CDR3 is TGCGCCAGCAGCCAACTTTCGTCGGGCGGGGAGCAGTATTTT.